This record looks at one TCR beta chain sequence and its context. The data originate from a study of shared clonotypes between healthy human individuals. Authors' processing steps: Junction-only sequences without quality scores came from ImmunoSEQ, so filtering differed. Sequencing was performed with immunoSEQ multiplex PCR; in TCRdb, only in-frame clones are kept and a portion is missing. V, J and clone size reflect that table, while D and trimming were determined from the DNA. Altogether a few million clones are present, approximately 93% being singletons, with the ten largest covering 0.3% to 0.4%. The CDR3 covers 15 residues. Germline V lookup: CDR1 SNHLY, CDR2 FYNNEI. V was pared by 4 bases and J by 6 bases, with 15 bases between.

The source of this sequence is a young man in good health. Some clones in this sample may be carry-over from other donors' samples. The sample consisted of naive CD4+ T cells from PBMCs. Noted subset: CD45RA+ positively selected. V gene TRBV2 combines with J gene TRBJ2-2, with D perhaps matching TRBD2 (6 bases). Written as DNA, the CDR3 is TGTGCCAGCAGTGTCGGGCGGGAAGGGGCCGGGGAGCTGTTTTTT. Protein: CASSVGREGAGELFF.